This T cell receptor beta chain comes out of a study of prognosis after radiotherapy for stage I lung cancer. On the study more broadly: The tumor was squamous cell carcinoma for several patients; for some 12, it was adenocarcinoma.

Germline trimming cut 4 bases from V and 2 bases from J; bases unmatched to any gene: 3. The length of the CDR3 is 14 residues. Germline V gene data show CDR1 as LGHNA and CDR2 as YNFKEQ. CDR3 of TCR beta was amplified from genomic DNA via a two-round multiplex PCR. Each TRBV and TRBJ gene had its own primer in the first PCR round. Via MiXCR, TCRdb re-called the multiplex PCR reads, giving one row per CDR3 protein. Of about 21,000 distinct CDR3 sequences listed, about 40% are singletons. This clonotype was recorded at least ten times. Antigen unknown. Overall study findings and caveats: When patients developed distant metastases, their Shannon entropy after stereotactic body radiation therapy was lower.

V usage is TRBV4-2 and J usage is TRBJ2-7, with 9 bases lining up with TRBD2. This specimen was PBMCs, taken before or after stereotactic body radiation therapy (not recorded which). This receptor was identified in a donor over 45 with non-small cell lung cancer. The CDR3 region is CASSPGGRAYEQYF. The CDR3 DNA reads as TGTGCCAGCAGCCCGGGCGGGAGGGCCTACGAGCAGTACTTC.